One and the same sample provided the 18 T cell receptor beta chains below, sequenced in a study of cytomegalovirus exposure and HLA in healthy donors. The PCR contained 60 Vbeta and 13 Jbeta primers. The data were produced by immunoSEQ multiplex PCR, yet TCRdb's version contains in-frame clones alone and is incomplete. Seen here are some 99,000 clones, around 72% observed once, and the top ten hold under 2%. The sample taken for sequencing was PBMCs. These receptors all come from a male donor in good health and CMV-seronegative.

The chain employs TRBV4-2 and TRBJ1-3, with TRBD1 as a possible D gene (5 bases). The CDR3 contains 15 residues. V lost 0 bases to trimming and J lost 3 bases, with 9 bases between them. Per the germline V gene, CDR1 is LGHNA and CDR2 is YNFKEQ. The CDR3 spells CASSQELQGGNTIYF. The CDR3 DNA follows: TGTGCCAGCAGCCAAGAACTTCAGGGTGGAAACACCATATATTTT.

J is TRBJ1-1 and V is TRBV11-3; 7 bases map to TRBD1. The V segment lost 5 bases and the J segment 5 bases; nucleotides outside the gene matches: 5. Germline V gene lookup returns CDR1 SGHNT and CDR2 YENEEA. CDR3 length: 13 residues. As DNA, the CDR3 is TGTGCCAGCAGCCTAACGGACAGGACTGAAGCTTTCTTT. As protein: CASSLTDRTEAFF.

This clone has a count of ten or more. The V call is TRBV6-1, the J call TRBJ1-1; D is undetermined. The CDR3 contains 13 residues. The V gene lost 0 bases and the J gene lost 8 bases, with 10 bases spanning the gap. The germline gives CDR1 MNHNS, CDR2 SASEGT. The CDR3 sequence is CASSEARDGEAFF. In nucleotides, the CDR3 is TGTGCCAGCAGTGAAGCGCGGGATGGAGAAGCTTTCTTT.

The rearrangement links TRBV5-1 to TRBJ2-7, with 9 bases matching TRBD1. CDR1 is SGHRS, CDR2 YFSETQ, per germline. The V and J ends lost 6 bases and 6 bases, in that order; junction bases with no gene match: 10. This CDR3 is built from 14 residues. CDR3 nucleotide sequence: TGCGCCAGCACCGAACAGGGGGCGCGAACCGAGCAGTACTTC. It specifies CASTEQGARTEQYF.

The chain combines TRBV9 with TRBJ2-1; D is ambiguous. The CDR3 extends over 18 amino acids. V lost 3 bases, J lost 1 base, and 20 bases lay in between. Germline-derived CDR1 and CDR2 are SGDLS and YYNGEE. CDR3 amino acids: CASSDRVFPRRSYNEQFF. The CDR3 DNA is TGTGCCAGCAGCGATAGAGTTTTTCCTCGGAGATCCTACAATGAGCAGTTCTTC.

The chain couples TRBV7-2 to TRBJ2-1, with TRBD1 identical over 10 bases. V was clipped by 3 bases and J by 7 bases; unmatched bases: 6. In germline, CDR1 is SGHTA, CDR2 FQGNSA. The CDR3 consists of 15 residues. This chain's CDR3 is CASSFPDRGLNEQFF. CDR3 sequence (DNA): TGTGCCAGCAGCTTCCCTGACAGGGGGCTGAATGAGCAGTTCTTC. Looking up the rest from reference TRBV7-2 and TRBJ2-1 gives the full variable domain: GAGVSQSPSNKVTEKGKDVELRCDPISGHTALYWYRQSLGQGLEFLIYFQGNSAPDKSGLPSDRFSAERTGGSVSTLTIQRTQQEDSAVYLCASSFPDRGLNEQFFGPGTRLTVL.

This clone appeared once. This chain joins TRBV4-1 and TRBJ2-3; 9 positions agree with TRBD2. Per the germline V gene, CDR1 is MGHRA and CDR2 is YSYEKL. The ends lost 4 bases at V and 1 base at J; junction bases unmatched: 9. This CDR3 has 17 residues. Here the CDR3 DNA reads TGCGCCAGCAGCCCCGGGACTAGCACCTACGGCACAGATACGCAGTATTTT. This gives the protein CASSPGTSTYGTDTQYF.

This chain joins TRBV7-9 and TRBJ2-5; 7 bases map to TRBD2. Germline V lookup: CDR1 SEHNR, CDR2 FQNEAQ (reference sequence). The V segment lost 5 bases and the J segment 1 base; nucleotides outside the gene matches: 10. CDR3 length: 16 amino acids. For the CDR3, the DNA is TGTGCCAGCAGCCGCCGGGCGGGAGTGGGCCAAGAGACCCAGTACTTC. Translation gives CASSRRAGVGQETQYF.

This clone was detected only a few times. The CDR3: CASSLAEYTYNEQFF. The CDR3, as DNA: TGTGCCAGCAGCTTAGCTGAGTATACCTACAATGAGCAGTTCTTC. The chain is built from TRBV7-2 and TRBJ2-1, with D hard to call. Germline V gene lookup returns CDR1 SGHTA and CDR2 FQGNSA. Trimming removed 0 bases at V and 2 bases at J, with 8 bases between. This CDR3 is 15 amino acids long.

This clone was detected only a few times. The gene calls are TRBV9 and TRBJ1-2; D is unresolved. This CDR3 is 14 amino acids long. Looked up from germline, CDR1 is SGDLS and CDR2 is YYNGEE. V lost 0 bases and J 3 bases, leaving 9 bases between the germline ends. For the CDR3, the DNA is TGTGCCAGCAGCGTAGCGGCCGAGGACTATGGCTACACCTTC. The encoded protein is CASSVAAEDYGYTF.

This chain uses TRBV5-1 with TRBJ1-1, with a weak D call TRBD1 (6 bases). V was shortened by 7 bases and J by 7 bases, with 11 bases between the two germline ends. Germline lookup yields CDR1 SGHRS and CDR2 YFSETQ. This CDR3 is built from 11 residues. CDR3 residues: CASSQGVEAFF. The CDR3 DNA reads as TGCGCCAGCTCACAGGGAGTTGAAGCTTTCTTT. Based on the CDR3 plus reference TRBV5-1 and TRBJ1-1, the full variable domain is KAGVTQTPRYLIKTRGQQVTLSCSPISGHRSVSWYQQTPGQGLQFLFEYFSETQRNKGNFPGRFSGRQFSNSRSEMNVSTLELGDSALYLCASSQGVEAFFGQGTRLTVV.

The genes are TRBV28 and TRBJ2-3; 7 bases are shared with TRBD1. The CDR3 extends over 15 amino acids. J gave up 2 bases and V 4 bases, and 6 bases lay outside the gene matches. Germline CDR1 MDHEN, CDR2 SYDVKM. The CDR3 sequence: CASSSQGQTTDTQYF. CDR3 bases: TGTGCCAGCAGTTCCCAGGGACAGACCACAGATACGCAGTATTTT.

The rearrangement uses TRBV30 and TRBJ1-4; D ambiguous. CDR1 and CDR2 from the germline V gene are GTSNPN and SVGIG (reference sequence). This CDR3 comprises 14 residues. V lost 2 bases and J lost 8, with 15 bases in between. The CDR3 spells CAWSKTGGNEKLFF. The CDR3 nucleotides read TGTGCCTGGAGTAAAACGGGAGGGAACGAAAAACTGTTTTTT.

This chain links TRBV15 with TRBJ2-7; possibly TRBD2 for D (7 bases). V was cut by 5 bases and J by 5 bases, with 19 bases left in between. CDR1 LNHNV and CDR2 YYDKDF come from the germline V gene (reference sequence). This CDR3 is 15 amino acids long. CDR3 amino acids: CATSVTGRVGHEQYF. The DNA for the CDR3 is TGTGCCACCAGCGTAACAGGGAGGGTTGGCCACGAGCAGTACTTC.

V usage is TRBV6-6 and J usage is TRBJ2-3, with 7 bases aligning to TRBD1. Germline V gene data show CDR1 as MNHNY and CDR2 as SVGAGI (reference sequence). The V gene end was trimmed by 7 bases and the J gene end by 3 bases; junction bases not matched to a gene: 1. The CDR3 totals 12 residues. This CDR3 is CASTGGTDTQYF. CDR3 bases: TGTGCCAGCACAGGGGGTACAGATACGCAGTATTTT.

This rearrangement joins TRBV7-3 to TRBJ2-4; 11 nucleotides line up with TRBD1. Unmatched junction bases numbered 10, after V lost 5 bases and J lost 7 bases. Germline CDR1 is SGHTA and CDR2 is FQGTGA. The length of the CDR3 is 16 residues. CDR3 sequence (DNA): TGTGCCAGCAGCCCAGGGACAGGGGGTAGTAATAACATTCAGTACTTC. This codes for CASSPGTGGSNNIQYF.

There are a few counts of this clone. This sequence joins TRBV4-2 and TRBJ2-3; 8 nucleotides line up with TRBD2. V gave up 1 base and J gave up 4 bases; unmatched junction bases: 1. The CDR3 is 14 residues long. CDR1 is LGHNA and CDR2 is YNFKEQ in the germline V gene. In nucleotides, the CDR3 is TGTGCCAGCAGCCAAGGGACTAGCCCAGATACGCAGTATTTT. This translates into CASSQGTSPDTQYF.

Here the CDR3 DNA reads TGCGCCAGCAGCCAAGAATCAACAGGTCGGACCGGGGAGCTGTTTTTT. Translation gives CASSQESTGRTGELFF. V is TRBV4-3 and J is TRBJ2-2, with TRBD1 as a possible D gene (5 bases). Per the germline V gene, CDR1 is LGHNA and CDR2 is YSLEER. The V end was cut by 0 bases, the J end by 5 bases, with 13 bases between. CDR3 length: 16 amino acids.